This T cell receptor beta chain is from a study of T cell repertoires in cytomegalovirus infection. Study at large: Matching HLA type, along with CMV infection, was indicated by public TCR beta signatures.

The table lists this clonotype with a few counts. Germline trimming cut 6 bases from V and 13 bases from J; bases unmatched to any gene: 6. The CDR3 has 10 residues. The germline V gene has CDR1 DFQATT and CDR2 SNEGSKA (reference sequence). A single record per CDR3 protein comes from TCRdb applying MiXCR to the reads. The sample has a few hundred thousand distinct CDR3 sequences; 8% to 9.5% are singletons. This receptor was identified in a human donor in good health (CMV status not recorded). Some clones in this sample may be carry-over from other donors' samples. This chain connects TRBV20-1 to TRBJ2-5, with 9 positions matching TRBD2. The specimen was PBMCs. In DNA form, the CDR3 reads TGCAGTGCCCAGCGGGGGGCCGTGTACTTC. This translates into CSAQRGAVYF.